The 31 T cell receptor beta chains below were found in one sample sequenced in a study of human T cells and chemical hapten exposure. Each CDR3 protein gets one entry after TCRdb re-called the RACE reads with MiXCR. Here the sample spans some 90,000 distinct CDR3 sequences, around 7.9% being singletons. Described time point: pre-sensitization, week 0. This sample's treatment: therapeutic diphenylcyclopropenone sensitization with weekly scalp DPC. The sample here was whole blood, taken in connection with sensitization to the hapten diphenylcyclopropenone (DPC). These receptors were taken from a man aged 40-55 years with alopecia areata. Some clones in this sample may be carry-over from other donors' samples.

The rearrangement uses TRBV29-1 and TRBJ2-2; no clear D. CDR3 length equals 13 residues. The germline gives CDR1 SQVTM, CDR2 ANQGSEA. V was clipped by 4 bases and J by 1 base, with 7 bases between them. Here the CDR3 DNA reads TGCAGCGTTGGGCTCGGGAACACCGGGGAGCTGTTTTTT. Its protein product is CSVGLGNTGELFF.

The V gene is TRBV7-2, the J gene TRBJ2-3; D is ambiguous. The CDR3 runs to 12 residues. The V end was cut by 6 bases, the J end by 2 bases, with 6 bases between. Germline V gives CDR1 SGHTA, CDR2 FQGNSA. DNA of the CDR3: TGTGCCAGCAGTAAGGACACAGATACGCAGTATTTT. Its translation: CASSKDTDTQYF.

This clonotype was recorded many times. The chain has TRBV6-6 and TRBJ2-1; 8 positions agree with TRBD2. Trimming removed 5 bases from V and 5 bases from J; junction bases left unmatched: 8. Germline V CDR1 and CDR2: MNHNY, SVGAGI (reference sequence). The length of the CDR3 is 15 residues. CDR3 sequence (DNA): TGTGCCAGCAGTACCCCAGCGGGAGTGAACAATGAGCAGTTCTTC. Translated, it gives CASSTPAGVNNEQFF.

This clonotype was seen more than once but under ten times. The gene calls are TRBV10-3 and TRBJ2-3, with 11 nucleotides matching TRBD2. V dropped 10 bases and J dropped 3; count of bases not matched to a gene: 9. Germline V gene lookup returns CDR1 ENHRY and CDR2 SYGVKD. This CDR3 is built from 15 residues. DNA for the CDR3: TGTGCCACCAAGGGGACTAGCGGCAATACAGATACGCAGTATTTT. Residues: CATKGTSGNTDTQYF.

This clonotype was seen only a few times. This sequence joins TRBV3-1 and TRBJ2-7; TRBD2 agrees at 10 bases. Germline CDR1 LGHDT, CDR2 YNNKEL (reference sequence). With V trimmed by 4 bases and J by 0 bases, 3 bases remained unmatched. The CDR3 is 15 amino acids. In DNA form, the CDR3 reads TGTGCCAGCAGCCCCGGGACTAGCGACTCCTACGAGCAGTACTTC. This gives the protein CASSPGTSDSYEQYF.

In this sample, this clonotype turned up many times. This sequence joins TRBV20-1 and TRBJ1-1; tentative D call: TRBD1 (6 bases). The CDR3 length is 11 residues. The germline CDR1 and CDR2 sequences are DFQATT and SNEGSKA (reference sequence). Trimming took off 4 bases at V and 5 bases at J, with 8 bases between the two ends. The CDR3 region has the DNA TGCAGTGCTAAAGGGGGAACTGAAGCTTTCTTT. Protein sequence: CSAKGGTEAFF.

The rearrangement joins TRBV24-1 to TRBJ2-3, with 9 bases identical to TRBD1. The CDR3 covers 15 residues. The germline V gene has CDR1 KGHDR and CDR2 SFDVKD. The trim removed 2 bases at V and 5 bases at J, leaving 4 bases unmatched. The CDR3 DNA reads TGTGCCACCAGTGATTGGGACAGGGCCGGAGATACGCAGTATTTT. Translating it yields CATSDWDRAGDTQYF.

This chain links TRBV5-1 with TRBJ1-5; perhaps TRBD1 as D (5 bases). Germline CDR1 is SGHRS and CDR2 is YFSETQ. Trimming took off 5 bases at V and 1 base at J, with 19 bases between the two ends. CDR3 length: 17 amino acids. The CDR3 protein is CASRSSGFRLSNQPQHF. In DNA, the CDR3 is TGCGCCAGCAGATCTTCAGGGTTTCGGCTAAGCAATCAGCCCCAGCATTTT.

V and J are TRBV20-1 and TRBJ2-1, with TRBD2 identical over 12 bases. The CDR3 is made up of 17 amino acids. Germline V gives CDR1 DFQATT, CDR2 SNEGSKA (reference sequence). V dropped 2 bases and J dropped 5; count of bases not matched to a gene: 10. CDR3 bases: TGCAGTGCTAGAAACCCCTGGACTAGCGGGATCGACAATGAGCAGTTCTTC. Protein product: CSARNPWTSGIDNEQFF.

In its sample, this clonotype was seen a few times. The rearrangement uses TRBV7-8 and TRBJ2-3; the match to TRBD2 covers 13 bases. Germline V gives CDR1 SGHVS, CDR2 FQNEAQ. The CDR3 length is 18 residues. The junction had 13 bases not matched to a gene; V was cut back by 6 bases and J by 4 bases. For the CDR3, the DNA is TGTGCCAGCAGACGGACTAGCGGGAGCAGTTTGATTTCAGATACGCAGTATTTT. Translating gives CASRRTSGSSLISDTQYF. The full variable domain, with the rest looked up from reference TRBV7-8 and TRBJ2-3, is GAGVSQSPRYKVAKRGQDVALRCDPISGHVSLFWYQQALGQGPEFLTYFQNEAQLDKSGLPSDRFFAERPEGSVSTLKIQRTQQEDSAVYLCASRRTSGSSLISDTQYFGPGTRLTVL.

V and J are TRBV7-9 and TRBJ1-6, with 9 bases fitting TRBD1. The CDR3 spans 16 residues. The germline gives CDR1 SEHNR, CDR2 FQNEAQ (reference sequence). Trimming removed 5 bases from V and 10 bases from J; junction bases left unmatched: 12. CDR3: CASSPDPGQGFSPLHF. The CDR3 region has the DNA TGTGCCAGCAGCCCGGATCCGGGACAGGGTTTCTCACCCCTCCACTTT.

This clonotype came up many times. This rearrangement joins TRBV6-5 to TRBJ2-3; D is unclear. The V gene's germline CDR1 is MNHEY and CDR2 SVGAGI. The CDR3 is 15 residues long. The V end was cut by 7 bases, the J end by 1 base, with 15 bases between. CDR3 DNA: TGTGCCAGCACCTCCGGTAGCCGGGGCACAGATACGCAGTATTTT. It codes for CASTSGSRGTDTQYF.

This clonotype was recorded at least ten times. The genes are TRBV14 and TRBJ2-1; a possible D gene is TRBD2 (5 bases). Trimming removed 0 bases from V and 12 bases from J, with 12 bases in between. There are 13 residues in the CDR3. CDR1 and CDR2 (germline): SGHDN, FVKESK. The CDR3 loop reads CASSQDRRIRQFF. The CDR3 nucleotides are TGTGCCAGCAGCCAAGATCGGAGGATTAGGCAGTTCTTC.

The chain uses TRBV29-1 and TRBJ2-5; 8 bases agree with TRBD2. Germline V gene data show CDR1 as SQVTM and CDR2 as ANQGSEA. The CDR3 has 14 amino acids. The trim removed 2 bases at V and 1 base at J, leaving 3 bases unmatched. The CDR3 sequence is CSVEPSGSQETQYF. The DNA for the CDR3 is TGCAGCGTTGAACCCAGCGGGAGCCAAGAGACCCAGTACTTC.

CDR3 residues: CAWSSGNDQPQHF. The CDR3 region has the DNA TGTGCCTGGAGTTCAGGGAACGATCAGCCCCAGCATTTT. The chain combines TRBV30 with TRBJ1-5; a possible D gene is TRBD1 (5 bases). The CDR3 loop spans 13 amino acids. Deletions cut 2 bases from V and 5 bases from J, with 10 bases between. Germline V CDR1 and CDR2: GTSNPN, SVGIG (reference sequence). Using reference TRBV30 and TRBJ1-5 for the parts outside the CDR3, the full variable domain is SQTIHQWPATLVQPVGSPLSLECTVEGTSNPNLYWYRQAAGRGLQLLFYSVGIGQISSEVPQNLSASRPQDRQFILSSKKLLLSDSGFYLCAWSSGNDQPQHFGDGTRLSIL.

This clonotype was recorded once. One end of the junction fails to match germline, which may point to a read error. The rearrangement links TRBV7-9 to TRBJ2-7, with D unresolved. This CDR3 contains 11 residues. Germline V gene lookup returns CDR1 SEHNR and CDR2 FQNEAQ (reference sequence). The CDR3 DNA sequence: TGTGCCTGCAGCCCCAACTACGAGCAGTACTTC. Translation: CACSPNYEQYF.

The chain is built from TRBV6-5 and TRBJ1-3; unclear D gene. This CDR3 has 15 amino acids. V lost 0 bases to trimming and J lost 3 bases, with 9 bases between them. Germline lookup yields CDR1 MNHEY and CDR2 SVGAGI. The CDR3 coding sequence is TGTGCCAGCAGTTACTCGACCGGCGGTGGAAACACCATATATTTT. Translating it yields CASSYSTGGGNTIYF.

This clonotype was detected many times. This sequence joins TRBV18 and TRBJ1-1, with D perhaps matching TRBD1 (5 bases). Trimming left V 0 bases short and J 7 bases short, with 15 bases between. Germline loops: CDR1 KGHSH, CDR2 LQKENI. The CDR3 has 15 amino acids. CDR3 sequence (DNA): TGTGCCAGCTCACCACCCTCCGAGGGGACCAGTGAAGCTTTCTTT. Its protein is CASSPPSEGTSEAFF.

This chain links TRBV20-1 with TRBJ2-7; 7 positions agree with TRBD2. Germline-derived CDR1 and CDR2 are DFQATT and SNEGSKA (reference sequence). CDR3 length equals 15 residues. Trimming cost V 0 bases and J 6 bases; bases outside gene matches: 11. CDR3 sequence: CSARDGGGPLGEQYF. For the CDR3, the DNA is TGCAGTGCTAGAGATGGCGGGGGTCCCCTGGGCGAGCAGTACTTC.

This clonotype was seen only once. V gene TRBV27 combines with J gene TRBJ1-2; 7 bases match TRBD1. V was clipped by 2 bases and J by 4 bases; unmatched bases: 4. Looked up from germline, CDR1 is MNHEY and CDR2 is SMNVEV (reference sequence). This CDR3 is built from 14 residues. Here the CDR3 DNA reads TGTGCCAGCAGTTTAAACAGGGGAGCCTATGGCTACACCTTC. This sequence encodes CASSLNRGAYGYTF.

The chain carries TRBV3-1 and TRBJ2-1; D not certain. V lost 6 bases to trimming and J lost 5 bases, with 8 bases between them. From germline, CDR1 is LGHDT and CDR2 YNNKEL (reference sequence). This CDR3 has 12 amino acids. The CDR3: CASRAENNEQFF. In DNA form, the CDR3 reads TGTGCCAGCAGGGCAGAGAACAATGAGCAGTTCTTC.

This clonotype was picked up many times. J is TRBJ2-7 and V is TRBV7-2; D is possibly TRBD1 (5 bases). The germline gives CDR1 SGHTA, CDR2 FQGNSA. V was pared by 0 bases and J by 1 base, with 13 bases between. The CDR3 is 16 amino acids. The CDR3 protein is CASSLAVGQRSYEQYF. In DNA form, the CDR3 reads TGTGCCAGCAGCTTAGCTGTGGGGCAGAGGTCCTACGAGCAGTACTTC.

This clonotype was seen more than once but under ten times. The chain has TRBV12-3 or TRBV12-4 and TRBJ2-6; D not resolved. Between the trimmed V and J ends, which lost 2 bases and 0 bases, there was a span of 5 bases. This CDR3 contains 15 residues. CDR3 amino acids: CASSLWASGANVLTF. As DNA, the CDR3 is TGTGCCAGCAGTTTATGGGCCTCTGGGGCCAACGTCCTGACTTTC.

This clonotype appeared many times. The rearrangement links TRBV29-1 to TRBJ2-1, with TRBD2 identical over 12 bases. Trimming took 7 bases from V and 3 from J; bases not matched to a gene: 7. CDR3 size: 15 residues. In germline, CDR1 is SQVTM, CDR2 ANQGSEA. The CDR3 DNA follows: TGCAGCGACCGACTAGCGGGAGAGAACTACAATGAGCAGTTCTTC. Its translation: CSDRLAGENYNEQFF.

Ten or more counts support this clonotype. This rearrangement joins TRBV20-1 to TRBJ2-2, with D maybe TRBD2 (6 bases). The germline V and J ends were trimmed by 0 bases and 1 base, with 9 bases remaining between them. Germline CDR1 is DFQATT and CDR2 is SNEGSKA (reference sequence). This CDR3 is built from 15 residues. CDR3 DNA: TGCAGTGCTAGAGATTGGAGGGGGAACACCGGGGAGCTGTTTTTT. This sequence encodes CSARDWRGNTGELFF.

This clonotype was found a few times. The chain uses TRBV6-2 or TRBV6-3 and TRBJ1-6; perhaps TRBD1 as D (5 bases). V dropped 4 bases and J dropped 5 bases, with 12 bases sitting between them. The CDR3 is 15 amino acids. Germline V gives CDR1 MNHEY, CDR2 SVGEGT. The CDR3 region is CASSSRTMNNSPLHF. In nucleotides, the CDR3 is TGTGCCAGCAGTTCCAGGACAATGAATAATTCACCCCTCCACTTT.

This clonotype showed up just a few times. The CDR3 protein is CASKNSLTGQETQYF. The CDR3 DNA sequence: TGTGCCAGCAAGAATTCTCTTACAGGGCAAGAGACCCAGTACTTC. The V call is TRBV6-1, the J call TRBJ2-5; possible D gene TRBD1, 6 bases. Germline CDR1 MNHNS, CDR2 SASEGT. The ends were cut back, 7 bases at V and 2 bases at J, with 17 bases in the middle. This CDR3 has 15 residues.

J is TRBJ2-2 and V is TRBV10-3, with 9 bases that match TRBD2. CDR3 length equals 16 residues. The germline V gene encodes CDR1 ENHRY and CDR2 SYGVKD. J was trimmed by 5 bases and V by 7 bases; bases with no gene match: 11. The CDR3 protein is CAIKEAGLAGTGELFF. The CDR3 DNA sequence: TGTGCCATCAAAGAAGCGGGACTAGCAGGGACCGGGGAGCTGTTTTTT.

Concerning this clonotype itself: A much more abundant neighbour one base away suggests this may be a read error. The chain couples TRBV6-6 to TRBJ2-3, with TRBD2 identical over 7 bases. Germline lookup yields CDR1 MNHNY and CDR2 SVGAGI (reference sequence). The CDR3 runs to 15 residues. DNA for the CDR3: TGTGCCAGCGGTTACGGGCGGACTAGAACAGATACGCAGTATTTT. Protein product: CASGYGRTRTDTQYF.

This clonotype was picked up many times. The rearrangement links TRBV28 to TRBJ2-2; no firm D call. Trimming removed 2 bases from V and 3 bases from J, with 7 bases in between. This CDR3 is built from 14 residues. Germline loops: CDR1 MDHEN, CDR2 SYDVKM. CDR3 region: CASSLVDYTGELFF. For the CDR3, the DNA is TGTGCCAGCAGTTTAGTAGACTACACCGGGGAGCTGTTTTTT.

The chain has TRBV5-1 and TRBJ1-1; D ambiguous. The CDR3 length is 15 residues. The ends were cut back, 1 base at V and 1 base at J, with 11 bases in the middle. Germline lookup yields CDR1 SGHRS and CDR2 YFSETQ. CDR3 in DNA: TGCGCCAGCAGCTTGATGCAGACCTCGAACACTGAAGCTTTCTTT. It codes for CASSLMQTSNTEAFF.